These T cell receptor beta chains were read from a single sample in a study of T cell changes during pregnancy in multiple sclerosis. Sequenced by immunoSEQ multiplex PCR; TCRdb stores in-frame clones only, minus some. Among roughly 93,000 clones listed, roughly 94% were seen once. Sample: peripheral blood, taken after pregnancy. Receptors originate from a female donor in good health, enrolled as a control in a pregnancy study. CDR3s include the opening cysteine and the closing phenylalanine or tryptophan. A D gene is named only where the DNA matches it firmly. Some rows mark clone size as missing; the rest say once, few, many or name a class of expanded clone.

D gene	J gene	V gene	clone size	CDR3 protein	CDR3 DNA
-	TRBJ1-2	TRBV2	-	CASRDSESTFYYGYTF	TGTGCCAGCAGAGACAGTGAGAGCACCTTTTACTATGGCTACACCTTC
-	TRBJ2-1	TRBV30	-	CAWSGSFRNEQFF	TGTGCCTGGAGCGGGTCTTTTCGCAATGAGCAGTTCTTC
-	TRBJ1-4	TRBV23-1	-	CASERCEKLFF	TGCGCCAGCGAACGGTGTGAAAAACTGTTTTTT
-	TRBJ1-3	TRBV10-3	-	CAIRPLMGGQLLGNTIYF	TGTGCCATCAGGCCCCTCATGGGGGGGCAGCTGCTCGGAAACACCATATATTTT
-	TRBJ2-1	TRBV15	-	CATSRLALLDEQFF	TGTGCCACCAGCAGATTAGCCCTTTTGGATGAGCAGTTCTTC
TRBD1	TRBJ1-6	TRBV18	-	CASSPTGVLDSPLHF	TGTGCCAGCTCACCAACAGGGGTGTTAGATTCACCCCTCCACTTT
TRBD1	TRBJ2-1	TRBV9	-	CASSVDPGQGALFEQFF	TGTGCCAGCAGCGTAGACCCGGGACAGGGGGCATTATTTGAGCAGTTCTTC
-	TRBJ1-2	TRBV4-1	once	CASSPTSDYGYTF	TGCGCCAGCAGCCCCACCTCGGACTATGGCTACACCTTC
TRBD2	TRBJ2-5	TRBV7-9	-	CASSLPGGIAETQYF	TGTGCCAGCAGCTTACCGGGAGGGATTGCGGAGACCCAGTACTTC
TRBD1	TRBJ2-5	TRBV10-3	-	CAISRTGSETQYF	TGTGCCATCAGTCGGACAGGGTCAGAGACCCAGTACTTC
-	TRBJ1-1	TRBV5-4	few	CASSYPGNTEAFF	TGTGCCAGCAGCTACCCGGGAAACACTGAAGCTTTCTTT
TRBD2	TRBJ2-3	TRBV2	-	CASSATSGAADTQYF	TGTGCCAGCAGCGCGACTAGCGGGGCGGCAGATACGCAGTATTTT
-	TRBJ2-7	TRBV10-3	-	CAISGSAGPYEQYF	TGTGCCATCAGTGGTTCAGCAGGCCCCTACGAGCAGTACTTC
-	TRBJ2-7	TRBV25-1	-	CASSRQIYEQYF	TGTGCCAGCAGTAGACAGATCTACGAGCAGTACTTC
TRBD2	TRBJ2-1	TRBV28	once	CASNLVTSGLNEQFF	TGTGCCAGCAACCTTGTGACTAGCGGACTCAATGAGCAGTTCTTC
TRBD1	TRBJ2-7	TRBV5-4	-	CASSLSQGDEQYF	TGTGCCAGCAGCTTGTCACAGGGGGACGAGCAGTACTTC
-	TRBJ1-2	TRBV7-8	once	CASSLETVYGYTF	TGTGCCAGCAGCTTAGAGACAGTCTATGGCTACACCTTC
TRBD1	TRBJ2-7	TRBV2	-	CASRDRGPWEQYF	TGTGCCAGCAGGGACAGGGGGCCTTGGGAGCAGTACTTC
TRBD2	TRBJ2-1	TRBV6-1	-	CASSLAGGNYNEQFF	TGTGCCAGCTCTCTAGCGGGGGGGAACTACAATGAGCAGTTCTTC
TRBD2	TRBJ2-1	TRBV29-1	-	CSVEDPLAGVNNEQFF	TGCAGCGTTGAAGATCCCCTAGCGGGAGTTAATAATGAGCAGTTCTTC
TRBD2	TRBJ2-5	TRBV10-1	-	CASSEGSGVQETQYF	TGCGCCAGCAGTGAAGGTAGCGGGGTACAAGAGACCCAGTACTTC
-	TRBJ2-7	TRBV28	-	CASSLGDYEQYF	TGTGCCAGCAGTTTAGGCGACTACGAGCAGTACTTC
TRBD1	TRBJ1-4	TRBV27	-	CASSRFGTGENEKLFF	TGTGCCAGCAGTCGCTTCGGGACAGGTGAAAATGAAAAACTGTTTTTT
TRBD2	TRBJ2-7	TRBV5-1	-	CASSLGAPSGTYEQYF	TGCGCCAGCAGCTTGGGGGCGCCTAGCGGAACCTACGAGCAGTACTTC
-	TRBJ2-7	TRBV6-5	-	CASSSIRGLGYEQYF	TGTGCCAGCAGCTCCATCAGGGGATTGGGTTACGAGCAGTACTTC
-	TRBJ1-5	TRBV5-8	-	CASGDTGQGQPQHF	TGTGCCAGCGGTGACACAGGGCAGGGTCAGCCCCAGCATTTT
-	TRBJ2-3	TRBV7-9	-	CASSLYRELSDTQYF	TGTGCCAGCAGCTTATACCGGGAGCTATCAGATACGCAGTATTTT
TRBD1	TRBJ1-1	TRBV29-1	-	CSAWTGENTEAFF	TGCAGCGCTTGGACAGGGGAGAACACTGAAGCTTTCTTT